This TCR beta chain was recovered during a study of identifying expanded T cells in peripheral blood. TCRdb keeps only in-frame clones here, not all; method: immunoSEQ multiplex PCR. Found here are approximately 110,000 clones, 80% to 90% of them singletons; the top ten hold 16%. V was pared by 3 bases and J by 7 bases, with 9 bases between. Germline CDR1 reads MRHNA; CDR2 reads SNTAGT. The CDR3 contains 13 residues. The TCR comes from a person aged 18 to 75 in good health. This rearrangement joins TRBV6-4 to TRBJ2-2; no clear D gene. Material: blood. The CDR3 reads CASSEIYGGELFF. In DNA form, the CDR3 reads TGTGCCAGCAGTGAGATTTATGGCGGGGAGCTGTTTTTT.